One sample yielded the 32 T cell receptor beta chains listed below, sequenced in a study of cytomegalovirus exposure and HLA in healthy donors. The PCR used 60 Vbeta and 13 Jbeta primers. The table came from immunoSEQ multiplex PCR; TCRdb's copy has only in-frame clones and leaves some out. The sample includes roughly 83,000 clones, about 69% of them seen just once. The sequenced sample consisted of PBMCs. The source is a man aged 55-75 years in good health and CMV-seronegative.

The chain uses TRBV6-1 and TRBJ1-1; D is possibly TRBD1 (5 bases). V was shortened by 0 bases and J by 4 bases, with 6 bases between the two germline ends. The CDR3 runs 13 residues. Germline assignment: CDR1 MNHNS and CDR2 SASEGT. The DNA for the CDR3 is TGTGCCAGCAGTGAAGCCAGGGTCACTGAAGCTTTCTTT. The encoded protein is CASSEARVTEAFF.

V and J are TRBV6-6 and TRBJ2-3, with a tentative D call TRBD1 (5 bases). V dropped 5 bases and J dropped 0 bases, with 15 bases sitting between them. Germline CDR1 is MNHNY and CDR2 is SVGAGI (reference sequence). CDR3 length: 16 residues. The CDR3 DNA sequence: TGTGCCAGCAGTCACTGGGCACAGGAGAGCACAGATACGCAGTATTTT. It encodes CASSHWAQESTDTQYF.

V and J are TRBV6-1 and TRBJ1-2; no definite D call. The length of the CDR3 is 14 residues. Germline assignment: CDR1 MNHNS and CDR2 SASEGT. V shed 7 bases and J shed 2 bases, with 14 bases lying between them. DNA of the CDR3: TGTGCCAGCACCCCCCAGGCACAGAACTATGGCTACACCTTC. It yields the protein CASTPQAQNYGYTF.

This clone was counted once. The chain couples TRBV7-8 to TRBJ2-7; TRBD2 matches at 13 bases. Germline assignment: CDR1 SGHVS and CDR2 FQNEAQ. The V gene end was trimmed by 4 bases and the J gene end by 3 bases; junction bases not matched to a gene: 6. The CDR3 consists of 16 residues. CDR3 loop: CASSYKGLAGNYEQYF. The CDR3 nucleotides read TGTGCCAGCAGCTACAAGGGACTAGCGGGGAACTACGAGCAGTACTTC.

The chain has TRBV29-1 and TRBJ1-2, with 8 bases identical to TRBD1. Germline trimming cut 3 bases from V and 6 bases from J; bases unmatched to any gene: 6. This CDR3 spans 13 amino acids. The germline CDR1 and CDR2 sequences are SQVTM and ANQGSEA. The CDR3 region has the DNA TGCAGCGTTGATCTGACAGGGGAGGATGGCTACACCTTC. It codes for CSVDLTGEDGYTF.

The chain employs TRBV19 and TRBJ2-2, with 11 bases identical to TRBD2. The CDR3 is made up of 17 amino acids. With 6 bases clipped from V and 0 bases from J, the junction kept 6 bases outside the gene matches. Germline V CDR1 and CDR2: LNHDA, SQIVND (reference sequence). The CDR3 spells CASSETSGAANTGELFF. CDR3 nucleotide sequence: TGTGCCAGTAGCGAGACTAGCGGGGCTGCGAACACCGGGGAGCTGTTTTTT.

The chain couples TRBV30 to TRBJ2-7; no clear D. This CDR3 has 13 amino acids. V dropped 0 bases and J dropped 3 bases, with 9 bases sitting between them. In germline, CDR1 is GTSNPN, CDR2 SVGIG (reference sequence). In nucleotides, the CDR3 is TGTGCCTGGAGTGTATCAGCGAACTACGAGCAGTACTTC. Amino acids: CAWSVSANYEQYF. The full variable domain, in which reference TRBV30 and TRBJ2-7 provide the parts outside the CDR3, is SQTIHQWPATLVQPVGSPLSLECTVEGTSNPNLYWYRQAAGRGLQLLFYSVGIGQISSEVPQNLSASRPQDRQFILSSKKLLLSDSGFYLCAWSVSANYEQYFGPGTRLTVT.

The chain joins TRBV2 to TRBJ2-2, with D maybe TRBD1 (5 bases). The CDR3 totals 15 residues. Germline V gives CDR1 SNHLY, CDR2 FYNNEI. The V end lost 2 bases, the J end lost 3 bases, and 10 bases lay between the germline ends. DNA for the CDR3: TGTGCCAGCAGTGAACGCAGGGCCCACACCGGGGAGCTGTTTTTT. This sequence encodes CASSERRAHTGELFF. Supplemented by reference TRBV2 and TRBJ2-2, the full variable domain reads EPEVTQTPSHQVTQMGQEVILRCVPISNHLYFYWYRQILGQKVEFLVSFYNNEISEKSEIFDDQFSVERPDGSNFTLKIRSTKLEDSAMYFCASSERRAHTGELFFGEGSRLTVL.

CDR3 bases: TGTGCCAGTAAATTAAAGCACTACAATGAGCAGTTCTTC. It specifies CASKLKHYNEQFF. This sequence joins TRBV19 and TRBJ2-1, with D unclear. CDR1 and CDR2 from the germline V gene are LNHDA and SQIVND (reference sequence). This CDR3 spans 13 amino acids. V lost 7 bases to trimming and J lost 3 bases, with 10 bases between them.

V is TRBV30 and J is TRBJ1-4; TRBD1 matches 9 bases. The junction had 9 bases not matched to a gene; V was cut back by 0 bases and J by 10 bases. CDR1 and CDR2 from the germline V gene are GTSNPN and SVGIG (reference sequence). The CDR3 is made up of 15 amino acids. CDR3 amino acids: CAWSVSGTGRGKLFF. CDR3 DNA sequence: TGTGCCTGGAGTGTTTCTGGGACAGGGAGAGGAAAACTGTTTTTT.

V is TRBV5-1 and J is TRBJ2-1; 11 bases line up with TRBD1. The V gene end was trimmed by 3 bases and the J gene end by 5 bases; junction bases not matched to a gene: 4. This CDR3 contains 15 residues. Germline loops: CDR1 SGHRS, CDR2 YFSETQ. CDR3 region: CASSSRDRGDNEQFF. The CDR3 coding sequence is TGCGCCAGCAGCTCCCGGGACAGGGGGGACAATGAGCAGTTCTTC.

This chain uses TRBV11-2 with TRBJ2-1; D possibly corresponds to TRBD2 (6 bases). V lost 0 bases and J 4 bases, leaving 10 bases between the germline ends. The CDR3 loop spans 15 amino acids. Germline CDR1 and CDR2: SGHAT and FQNNGV. The CDR3 DNA is TGTGCCAGCAGCTTAGAGGAGGGACCATACAATGAGCAGTTCTTC. This translates into CASSLEEGPYNEQFF.

This clone was detected only a few times. The chain employs TRBV10-2 and TRBJ1-5, with TRBD1 matching 7 bases. This CDR3 spans 13 amino acids. Per the germline V gene, CDR1 is WSHSY and CDR2 is SAAADI. Trimming took 4 bases from V and 4 from J; bases not matched to a gene: 1. CDR3 region: CASSAQGNQPQHF. In DNA, the CDR3 is TGCGCCAGCAGTGCACAGGGGAATCAGCCCCAGCATTTT.

This clone was recorded a few times. This rearrangement joins TRBV7-9 to TRBJ1-1; D possibly corresponds to TRBD1 (6 bases). V lost 6 bases and J lost 5, with 16 bases in between. CDR1 SEHNR and CDR2 FQNEAQ come from the germline V gene (reference sequence). This CDR3 has 14 amino acids. The DNA of the CDR3 is TGTGCCAGCAGTCCCAGGGGTGAACGGACTGAAGCTTTCTTT. This encodes CASSPRGERTEAFF.

This clone was counted between two and nine times. The CDR3 sequence: CASSRSGDYNEQFF. CDR3 DNA: TGTGCCAGCAGTCGTAGCGGGGACTACAATGAGCAGTTCTTC. The chain combines TRBV2 with TRBJ2-1, with 8 bases that match TRBD2. The V gene's germline CDR1 is SNHLY and CDR2 FYNNEI. The J segment lost 3 bases and the V segment lost 5 bases, leaving 3 bases of the junction unmatched. The CDR3 spans 14 residues.

This clone was observed a single time. This sequence joins TRBV2 and TRBJ1-6; 7 bases line up with TRBD1. CDR1 SNHLY and CDR2 FYNNEI come from the germline V gene. CDR3 length: 16 amino acids. J was trimmed by 0 bases and V by 6 bases; bases with no gene match: 5. CDR3 loop: CASRTGLSSYNSPLHF. CDR3 nucleotide sequence: TGTGCCAGCAGGACAGGGTTGAGCTCCTATAATTCACCCCTCCACTTT.

V gene TRBV7-9 combines with J gene TRBJ2-2; 9 bases line up with TRBD1. Unmatched junction bases numbered 3, after V lost 6 bases and J lost 1 base. The CDR3 is 15 amino acids. The germline V gene has CDR1 SEHNR and CDR2 FQNEAQ (reference sequence). CDR3 region: CASSLTGGNTGELFF. The CDR3 bases are TGTGCCAGCAGTTTGACAGGGGGGAACACCGGGGAGCTGTTTTTT.

The V gene is TRBV9, the J gene TRBJ1-3; D may be TRBD1 (5 bases). V lost 4 bases, J lost 0 bases, and 11 bases lay in between. Germline V lookup: CDR1 SGDLS, CDR2 YYNGEE. The CDR3 totals 15 residues. The CDR3 DNA sequence: TGTGCCAGCAGCTCCGGACACAGCTCTGGAAACACCATATATTTT. This gives the protein CASSSGHSSGNTIYF.

This clone came up many times. J is TRBJ2-7 and V is TRBV5-4, with 15 bases lining up with TRBD2. Germline loops: CDR1 SGHNT, CDR2 YYREEE (reference sequence). V was pared by 1 base and J by 6 bases, with 5 bases of the junction left unmatched. The CDR3 has 16 amino acids. The CDR3 is CASSLMGLAGGGEQYF. The CDR3 DNA reads TGTGCCAGCAGCTTGATGGGACTAGCGGGGGGTGGCGAGCAGTACTTC.

The rearrangement links TRBV19 to TRBJ2-7; D is uncertain. There are 15 residues in the CDR3. Germline lookup yields CDR1 LNHDA and CDR2 SQIVND (reference sequence). With 1 base removed from V and 5 bases from J, the gap between germline ends came to 15 bases. Written as DNA, the CDR3 is TGTGCCAGTAGTATAGGTTCAACTGGTTCGGACGAGCAGTACTTC. It encodes CASSIGSTGSDEQYF.

This clone showed up just once. V is TRBV29-1 and J is TRBJ1-1; 12 nucleotides align to TRBD1. After removal of 1 base from V and 8 bases from J, the junction contained 11 bases not matched to a gene. CDR1 and CDR2 from the germline V gene are SQVTM and ANQGSEA. CDR3 size: 16 residues. The CDR3 region is CSVEAPGTGGRKEAFF. DNA of the CDR3: TGCAGCGTTGAAGCCCCCGGGACAGGGGGCAGAAAGGAAGCTTTCTTT. The full variable domain, completed using reference TRBV29-1 and TRBJ1-1, is SAVISQKPSRDICQRGTSLTIQCQVDSQVTMMFWYRQQPGQSLTLIATANQGSEATYESGFVIDKFPISRPNLTFSTLTVSNMSPEDSSIYLCSVEAPGTGGRKEAFFGQGTRLTVV.

This clone has only one observation. The rearrangement links TRBV2 to TRBJ2-5, with a possible D match to TRBD1 (6 bases). The CDR3 has 13 residues. V lost 7 bases to trimming and J lost 2 bases, with 11 bases between them. Germline V gene data show CDR1 as SNHLY and CDR2 as FYNNEI. The CDR3 is CASNQGWQETQYF. The CDR3 DNA reads TGTGCCAGCAATCAGGGGTGGCAAGAGACCCAGTACTTC.

This clone was found once. The chain joins TRBV19 to TRBJ2-5, with 7 bases matching TRBD2. V was pared by 7 bases and J by 3 bases, with 5 bases of the junction left unmatched. This CDR3 contains 13 residues. CDR1 and CDR2 (germline): LNHDA, SQIVND (reference sequence). The CDR3 sequence: CASNAGREETQYF. As DNA, the CDR3 is TGTGCCAGTAACGCAGGGAGGGAAGAGACCCAGTACTTC.

The chain links TRBV7-9 to TRBJ2-1, with 10 nucleotides matching TRBD2. CDR1 is SEHNR, CDR2 FQNEAQ, per germline (reference sequence). The CDR3 contains 17 residues. The V and J ends lost 7 bases and 6 bases, in that order; junction bases with no gene match: 15. CDR3 nucleotides: TGTGCCAGCACCTCGTTACGGGGGCTAGCGGGGGTCAATGAGCAGTTCTTC. It specifies CASTSLRGLAGVNEQFF.

In its sample, this clone was seen a few times. The chain carries TRBV6-5 and TRBJ1-5, with D hard to call. This CDR3 is built from 11 residues. Per the germline V gene, CDR1 is MNHEY and CDR2 is SVGAGI. CDR3 coding DNA: TGTGCTGACTCCCCCAATCAGCCCCAGCATTTT. This gives the protein CADSPNQPQHF.

The chain joins TRBV18 to TRBJ1-3; 8 nucleotides agree with TRBD1. Germline-derived CDR1 and CDR2 are KGHSH and LQKENI. The CDR3 runs 18 residues. The ends lost 3 bases at V and 0 bases at J; junction bases unmatched: 10. The CDR3 nucleotides are TGTGCCAGCTCACCTAGTCGGCTCGGGACAGGCTCTGGAAACACCATATATTTT. It encodes CASSPSRLGTGSGNTIYF.

This clone turned up a few times. The J gene is TRBJ1-2, the V gene TRBV19; 7 bases are a match to TRBD1. CDR1 LNHDA and CDR2 SQIVND come from the germline V gene (reference sequence). V shed 7 bases, J shed 4 bases, and the junction held 12 bases outside the gene matches. This CDR3 contains 15 residues. Written as DNA, the CDR3 is TGTGCCAGTACCAACGCCAGGGGGATCCCCTATGGCTACACCTTC. It encodes CASTNARGIPYGYTF.

In this sample, this clone turned up a few times. The V gene is TRBV4-1, the J gene TRBJ2-7; 8 nucleotides line up with TRBD2. Germline V gene sequence: CDR1 MGHRA, CDR2 YSYEKL. CDR3 length equals 14 residues. Trimming cost V 4 bases and J 3 bases; bases outside gene matches: 5. CDR3 bases: TGCGCCAGCAGCCCTCAAGCGGGAGTCTACGAGCAGTACTTC. Its protein is CASSPQAGVYEQYF.

This clone was detected once. CDR3 residues: CASSESPRGLYEQYF. CDR3 DNA: TGCGCCAGCAGTGAGAGTCCCAGGGGGCTTTACGAGCAGTACTTC. The chain uses TRBV10-2 and TRBJ2-7, with 8 bases that match TRBD1. Per the germline V gene, CDR1 is WSHSY and CDR2 is SAAADI. With 2 bases clipped from V and 4 bases from J, the junction kept 7 bases outside the gene matches. This CDR3 has 15 residues.

J is TRBJ2-3 and V is TRBV6-1; 11 bases are a match to TRBD2. Germline V gene sequence: CDR1 MNHNS, CDR2 SASEGT. Germline trimming cut 4 bases from V and 5 bases from J; bases unmatched to any gene: 2. CDR3 length equals 14 residues. The DNA of the CDR3 is TGTGCCAGCAGTGTAGCGGGGGGGGGAGATACGCAGTATTTT. This gives the protein CASSVAGGGDTQYF.

The V and J genes are TRBV5-1 and TRBJ2-1; 9 bases map to TRBD2. Germline V gene data show CDR1 as SGHRS and CDR2 as YFSETQ. The J segment lost 3 bases and the V segment lost 4 bases, leaving 11 bases of the junction unmatched. CDR3 size: 17 residues. CDR3 in amino acids: CASSPDVGAGGYNEQFF. In nucleotides, the CDR3 is TGCGCCAGCAGCCCTGACGTGGGAGCGGGGGGCTACAATGAGCAGTTCTTC.

The table lists this clone with a count of one. The chain joins TRBV18 to TRBJ1-1; perhaps TRBD1 as D (6 bases). Germline CDR1 reads KGHSH; CDR2 reads LQKENI. Trimming took off 5 bases at V and 7 bases at J, with 11 bases between the two ends. The CDR3 runs to 12 residues. CDR3 coding DNA: TGTGCCAGCTCAACGCGACAGGTTGAAGCTTTCTTT. Translated, it gives CASSTRQVEAFF.